This TCR beta chain stems from a study of cytomegalovirus exposure and HLA in healthy donors. General study results and limits: In a later analysis, at a false discovery rate of 0.05, 15,000 to 20,000 TCR beta sequences were associated with HLA alleles. Later, an analysis showed that TCR beta chains associated with HLA were more clonally expanded than others that were equally common.

The sample holds one count of this clone. No antigen is known for it. J lost 6 bases, V lost 2 bases, and 0 bases had no gene match. The CDR3 length is 13 residues. Use of 60 Vbeta and 13 Jbeta primers characterized the PCR. Data came from immunoSEQ multiplex PCR; TCRdb stores just in-frame clones and leaves some out. The table has about 250,000 clones, 70% to 90% seen once. The sample taken for sequencing was PBMCs. V gene TRBV23-1 combines with J gene TRBJ1-2; 10 nucleotides agree with TRBD1. TRBV23-1 is sorted into the ORF group, with uncertain function. The TCR comes from a girl aged 2 to 9 in good health and CMV-seronegative. CDR3 region: CASSQDRGHGYTF. The CDR3 DNA reads as TGCGCCAGCAGTCAAGACAGGGGGCATGGCTACACCTTC.